This paragraph covers one TCR beta chain sequence. Its specificity is unknown. The entry originates in a study of cytomegalovirus exposure and HLA in healthy donors. Study as a whole: T cells numbering around 180 million yielded 90 million to 140 million unique TCR beta sequences in an earlier analysis.

The CDR3 is 13 residues long. Looked up from germline, CDR1 is LNHDA and CDR2 is SQIVND (reference sequence). Trimming left V 5 bases short and J 6 bases short, with 14 bases between. The PCR made use of 60 Vbeta and 13 Jbeta primers. Sequencing used immunoSEQ multiplex PCR; TCRdb keeps in-frame clones, though not all of them. The profile shows roughly 100,000 clones, roughly 80% of them singletons. General observations from the study: The study dropped some indistinguishable V segments, TRBV6-2 and TRBV6-3 among them. Accurate prediction of most subjects' HLA-A and HLA-B alleles from TCR beta sequences was reported.

This sequence was found in a middle-aged man in good health and CMV-seronegative. Sequencing was carried out using PBMCs. The gene calls are TRBV19 and TRBJ2-7; perhaps TRBD2 as D (5 bases). The CDR3 reads CASSLAHLSEQYF. For the CDR3, the DNA is TGTGCCAGTAGTCTAGCACACCTCTCCGAGCAGTACTTC.